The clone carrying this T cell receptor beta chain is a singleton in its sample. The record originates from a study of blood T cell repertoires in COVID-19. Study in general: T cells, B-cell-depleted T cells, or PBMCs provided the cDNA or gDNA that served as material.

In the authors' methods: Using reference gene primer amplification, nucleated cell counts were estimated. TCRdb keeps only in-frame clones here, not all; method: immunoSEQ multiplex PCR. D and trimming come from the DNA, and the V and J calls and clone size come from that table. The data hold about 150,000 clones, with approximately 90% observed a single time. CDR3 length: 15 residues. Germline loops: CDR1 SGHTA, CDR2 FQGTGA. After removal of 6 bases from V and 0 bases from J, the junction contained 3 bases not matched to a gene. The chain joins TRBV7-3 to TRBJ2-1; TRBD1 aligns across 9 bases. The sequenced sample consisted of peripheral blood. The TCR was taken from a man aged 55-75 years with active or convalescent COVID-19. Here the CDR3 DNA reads TGTGCCAGCAGATGGGACAGGGCCTCCTACAATGAGCAGTTCTTC. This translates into CASRWDRASYNEQFF.